This T cell receptor (beta chain) was recorded in a study of CD8 T cells in ankylosing spondylitis. Study-level points and caveats: What seemed typical of ankylosing spondylitis blood was a TCR beta motif built from about eight highly homologous variants.

TCRdb fed the 5' RACE reads into MiXCR, producing one record per CDR3 protein. The sample comprises hundreds of thousands of distinct CDR3 sequences, about an eighth of which are singletons, and approximately 7% rests with the top ten. This clonotype was seen at least ten times. Its specificity is not known. V gave up 7 bases and J gave up 0 bases, with 10 bases separating them. Germline CDR1 and CDR2: LNHDA and SQIVND (reference sequence). The CDR3 totals 13 residues. This TCR was recovered from a male donor with ankylosing spondylitis. The chain is built from TRBV19 and TRBJ2-7; D remains unclear. Sequences were obtained from blood, either unsorted or a sorted T cell fraction (not recorded which). The CDR3 DNA is TGTGCCAGTAAGCAGGAGAGCTCCTACGAGCAGTACTTC. This translates into CASKQESSYEQYF.